This T cell receptor (beta chain) was sequenced in a study of cytomegalovirus exposure and HLA in healthy donors. Findings and limits, study-wide: Accurate HLA-A and HLA-B prediction from TCR beta sequences was reported for most subjects. Investigators reported 164 TCR beta chains as tied to cytomegalovirus. Apparent HLA restriction characterized most CMV-associated TCR beta chains in a later analysis.

About this clone itself: What it binds is not known.

CDR1 is ENHRY, CDR2 SYGVKD, per germline. The CDR3 has 14 amino acids. Trimming removed 8 bases from V and 1 base from J, with 15 bases in between. Researchers ran the PCR with 60 Vbeta and 13 Jbeta primers. Repertoires were generated with immunoSEQ multiplex PCR, while TCRdb's copy carries only in-frame clones and drops some. This sample carries roughly 220,000 clones, around 85% of them seen once, and the ten largest clones take around 1.7%. V is TRBV10-3 and J is TRBJ2-7; D is possibly TRBD1 (6 bases). This clonotype was obtained from a man aged 50 to 60 in good health and CMV-seronegative. Sequencing was done on a sample of PBMCs. The CDR3 DNA sequence: TGTGCCATCCGGAAGGCAGGGGATTCCTACGAGCAGTACTTC. It translates to CAIRKAGDSYEQYF.